The 14 T cell receptor beta chains presented below share a single source sample, sequenced in a study of blood T cell repertoires in COVID-19. Sequencing used immunoSEQ multiplex PCR; TCRdb keeps in-frame clones, though not all of them. The table shows 90,000 to 130,000 clones, with approximately 80% occurring only once. Source material: peripheral blood. Receptors were obtained from a woman between 65 and 79 years old with acute or convalescent COVID-19.

This chain uses TRBV2 with TRBJ1-2; 7 bases are shared with TRBD1. Germline V gene sequence: CDR1 SNHLY, CDR2 FYNNEI. V shed 4 bases and J 6 bases; nucleotides not matched to a gene: 8. The CDR3 runs 14 residues. CDR3 protein: CASSGSSTGHGYTF. CDR3 bases: TGTGCCAGCAGTGGATCGTCGACAGGGCATGGCTACACCTTC.

The rearrangement joins TRBV19 to TRBJ2-7, with a weak D call TRBD2 (5 bases). The CDR3 runs 13 residues. The V end lost 6 bases, the J end lost 3 bases, and 12 bases lay between the germline ends. Germline CDR1 LNHDA, CDR2 SQIVND (reference sequence). This CDR3 reads CASSRGDYYEQYF. The DNA of the CDR3 is TGTGCCAGTAGCAGAGGCGACTACTACGAGCAGTACTTC.

This chain's CDR3 is CASGIRLGQGLREGRETQYF. The CDR3 DNA sequence: TGTGCCAGCGGCATTCGGCTGGGACAGGGTTTACGGGAGGGGAGAGAGACCCAGTACTTC. V usage is TRBV28 and J usage is TRBJ2-5; TRBD1 is a possible D gene (9 bases). CDR1 and CDR2 (germline): MDHEN, SYDVKM. The ends were cut back, 8 bases at V and 4 bases at J, with 35 bases in the middle. The CDR3 is 20 amino acids.

This clone has only a few counts. The chain is built from TRBV19 and TRBJ1-2; no firm D call. This CDR3 is 13 amino acids long. Germline assignment: CDR1 LNHDA and CDR2 SQIVND (reference sequence). V gave up 1 base and J gave up 6 bases, with 9 bases separating them. The CDR3 sequence is CASSIGRVDGYTF. The CDR3 DNA reads as TGTGCCAGTAGTATAGGTCGGGTGGATGGCTACACCTTC.

The chain combines TRBV5-1 with TRBJ2-2, with 11 bases lining up with TRBD1. Losses at the gene ends were 4 bases for V and 4 bases for J; bases not matched to a gene: 3. The germline V gene has CDR1 SGHRS and CDR2 YFSETQ. The length of the CDR3 is 15 residues. CDR3 DNA sequence: TGCGCCAGCAGCCCGGGGACAGGGGGCACCGGGGAGCTGTTTTTT. Its protein product is CASSPGTGGTGELFF.

J is TRBJ2-3 and V is TRBV5-1, with D unresolved. Trimming took off 0 bases at V and 1 base at J, with 12 bases between the two ends. Looked up from germline, CDR1 is SGHRS and CDR2 is YFSETQ. The CDR3 has 16 residues. CDR3 nucleotides: TGCGCCAGCAGCTTGGCCTTAGCACGGGGCACAGATACGCAGTATTTT. Its protein is CASSLALARGTDTQYF.

Comment on this clone: Additional DNA sequences in this sample encode the identical CDR3. The CDR3 DNA is TGTGCCAGCAGCCAAGGATTAGATCAGCCCCAGCATTTT. Amino acid sequence: CASSQGLDQPQHF. The chain is built from TRBV3-1 (or the pseudogene TRBV3-2) and TRBJ1-5; D unclear. The CDR3 consists of 13 residues. V lost 1 base, J lost 5 bases, and 6 bases lay in between. Germline CDR1 LGHDT, CDR2 YNNKEL (reference sequence).

As DNA, the CDR3 is TGTGCCAGCAGTGTCGAACGAGATACCTACGAGCAGTACTTC. Its translation is CASSVERDTYEQYF. This chain links TRBV2 with TRBJ2-7; D call uncertain. The CDR3 spans 14 residues. The V end was cut by 4 bases, the J end by 2 bases, with 12 bases between. From germline, CDR1 is SNHLY and CDR2 FYNNEI.

V is TRBV18 and J is TRBJ1-5, with D unresolved. Germline CDR1 is KGHSH and CDR2 is LQKENI. V lost 3 bases to trimming and J lost 7 bases, with 13 bases between them. This CDR3 region has 14 residues. The CDR3 sequence: CASSPTPTPQPQHF. CDR3 DNA: TGTGCCAGCTCACCGACACCTACCCCGCAGCCCCAGCATTTT.

The chain combines TRBV5-1 with TRBJ2-7; D might be TRBD2 (5 bases). Germline CDR1 is SGHRS and CDR2 is YFSETQ. Between the trimmed V and J ends, which lost 0 bases and 6 bases, there was a span of 16 bases. The CDR3 totals 15 residues. Here the CDR3 reads CASSLALGGSGEQYF. In DNA, the CDR3 is TGCGCCAGCAGCTTGGCGCTAGGTGGCAGCGGCGAGCAGTACTTC. Full variable domain (missing parts from reference TRBV5-1 and TRBJ2-7): KAGVTQTPRYLIKTRGQQVTLSCSPISGHRSVSWYQQTPGQGLQFLFEYFSETQRNKGNFPGRFSGRQFSNSRSEMNVSTLELGDSALYLCASSLALGGSGEQYFGPGTRLTVT.

This clone was observed once. This chain links TRBV7-2 with TRBJ2-1; 9 nucleotides agree with TRBD2. The CDR3 has 14 amino acids. Germline CDR1 is SGHTA and CDR2 is FQGNSA. V shed 6 bases, J shed 0 bases, and the junction held 0 bases outside the gene matches. In nucleotides, the CDR3 is TGTGCCAGCAGGCGGGGGGGCTCCTACAATGAGCAGTTCTTC. It yields the protein CASRRGGSYNEQFF.

This sequence joins TRBV29-1 and TRBJ1-1; TRBD1 aligns across 7 bases. The CDR3 contains 13 residues. After removal of 1 base from V and 6 bases from J, the junction contained 5 bases not matched to a gene. Germline values: CDR1 SQVTM, CDR2 ANQGSEA. CDR3 bases: TGCAGCGTTGAAGGACAGGGTGATCCTGAAGCTTTCTTT. It yields the protein CSVEGQGDPEAFF.

The chain combines TRBV5-1 with TRBJ2-1; D not resolved. Germline V lookup: CDR1 SGHRS, CDR2 YFSETQ. The CDR3 consists of 14 residues. V shed 0 bases and J shed 7 bases, with 11 bases lying between them. The CDR3 sequence is CASSLATVRNEQFF. The CDR3 nucleotides read TGCGCCAGCAGCTTGGCCACTGTGAGGAATGAGCAGTTCTTC.

This chain's CDR3 is CASSILLGKSLGGAFF. The CDR3, as DNA: TGTGCCAGCAGTATCCTATTAGGGAAATCTCTTGGAGGAGCTTTCTTT. The V gene is TRBV2, the J gene TRBJ1-1; D unresolved. Germline assignment: CDR1 SNHLY and CDR2 FYNNEI. The V end lost 5 bases, the J end lost 10 bases, and 26 bases lay between the germline ends. This CDR3 region has 16 residues. Supplemented by reference TRBV2 and TRBJ1-1, the full variable domain reads EPEVTQTPSHQVTQMGQEVILRCVPISNHLYFYWYRQILGQKVEFLVSFYNNEISEKSEIFDDQFSVERPDGSNFTLKIRSTKLEDSAMYFCASSILLGKSLGGAFFGQGTRLTVV.